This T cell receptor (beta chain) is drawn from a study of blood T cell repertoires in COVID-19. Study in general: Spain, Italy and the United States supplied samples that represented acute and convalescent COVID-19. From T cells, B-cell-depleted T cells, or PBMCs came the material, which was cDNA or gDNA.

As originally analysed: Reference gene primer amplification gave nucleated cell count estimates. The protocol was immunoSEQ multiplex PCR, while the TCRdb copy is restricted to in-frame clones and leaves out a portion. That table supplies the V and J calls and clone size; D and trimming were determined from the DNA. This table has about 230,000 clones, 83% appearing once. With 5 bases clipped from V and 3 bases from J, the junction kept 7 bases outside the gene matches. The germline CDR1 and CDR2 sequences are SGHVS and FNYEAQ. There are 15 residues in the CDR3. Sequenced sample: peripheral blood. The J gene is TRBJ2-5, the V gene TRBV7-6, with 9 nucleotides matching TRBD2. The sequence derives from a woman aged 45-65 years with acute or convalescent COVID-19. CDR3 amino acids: CASSGGLAVEETQYF. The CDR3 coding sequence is TGTGCCAGCAGCGGGGGACTAGCAGTGGAAGAGACCCAGTACTTC.